Included here is one T cell receptor beta chain sequence, with context. Its antigen is not known. PCR employed 60 Vbeta and 13 Jbeta primers. Measured with immunoSEQ multiplex PCR; TCRdb has only the in-frame clones, and not every one. The data hold 90,000 to 120,000 clones, with around two thirds observed a single time. This entry belongs to a study of cytomegalovirus exposure and HLA in healthy donors. V lost 2 bases to trimming and J lost 1 base; unmatched junction nucleotides: 4. The CDR3 consists of 15 residues. Per germline, CDR1 MGHRA and CDR2 YSYEKL. General observations from the study: Rarity marked most TCR sequences, yet some public TCRs occurred in many donors. Data from an earlier analysis indicated that most TCR beta V segments were productive either about 87% or about 30% of the time.

The sequence derives from a man younger than 45 in good health and CMV-seropositive. Sequences were obtained from PBMCs. The chain recombines TRBV4-1 with TRBJ2-5; 7 bases are shared with TRBD2. CDR3 protein: CASSQRRGSQETQYF. In DNA, the CDR3 is TGCGCCAGCAGCCAACGGCGGGGGAGCCAAGAGACCCAGTACTTC.